The 30 T cell receptor beta chains presented below share a single source sample, sequenced in a study of spatial heterogeneity in lung cancer. No antigen is known for these receptors. Time point described: sample taken at primary tumor resection. Findings and limits, study-wide: Tumoral mutation counts were tracked by counts of expanded intratumoral alpha and beta TCRs.

Via MiXCR, TCRdb re-called the 5' RACE reads, giving one row per CDR3 protein. In the table there are 9,500 or so distinct CDR3 sequences, approximately 12% of which are singletons. The sequencing here drew on lung tumor tissue, taken at surgery. Receptor source: a male donor with early-stage non-small cell lung cancer.

V is TRBV20-1 and J is TRBJ2-1, with TRBD2 matching 8 bases. Germline CDR1 DFQATT, CDR2 SNEGSKA (reference sequence). Germline trimming cut 5 bases from V and 6 bases from J; bases unmatched to any gene: 9. There are 14 residues in the CDR3. CDR3 sequence (DNA): TGCAGTGCTCCTCGGGAGGGCCTGTTCAATGAGCAGTTCTTC. As protein: CSAPREGLFNEQFF.

By proportion, this clonotype is medium-sized. V is TRBV7-2 and J is TRBJ1-1, with D uncertain. Germline V gives CDR1 SGHTA, CDR2 FQGNSA. This CDR3 region has 11 residues. V was trimmed by 1 base and J by 8 bases, leaving 5 bases between them. The CDR3 nucleotides are TGTGCCAGCAGCTTAGTCCAGGAAGCTTTCTTT. Translation: CASSLVQEAFF.

This clonotype was seen many times. A much larger clone lies a single base off, so this may be a read error. The V and J genes are TRBV10-3 and TRBJ1-1; 10 bases map to TRBD1. This CDR3 is built from 15 residues. Per the germline V gene, CDR1 is ENHRY and CDR2 is SYGVKD. The CDR3 is CAIRDLDRGNPEAFF. The CDR3 DNA is TGTGCCATCAGAGACCTGGACAGGGGGAACCCTGAAGCTTTCTTT.

This clonotype was detected many times. The chain is built from TRBV6-5 and TRBJ1-2, with a tentative D call TRBD1 (6 bases). The CDR3 has 17 amino acids. Germline lookup yields CDR1 MNHEY and CDR2 SVGAGI. V gave up 0 bases and J gave up 3 bases, with 17 bases separating them. The CDR3 reads CASSYSTGSSYDYGYTF. In DNA, the CDR3 is TGTGCCAGCAGTTACTCGACAGGATCGAGTTATGACTATGGCTACACCTTC.

This clonotype was picked up many times. This chain joins TRBV27 and TRBJ2-7; 9 bases fit TRBD2. The CDR3 sequence is 24 residues long. The V gene's germline CDR1 is MNHEY and CDR2 SMNVEV (reference sequence). J gave up 2 bases and V 0 bases, and 29 bases lay outside the gene matches. The CDR3 reads CASSLSFGSRSRGRGLAQAYEQYF. The CDR3, as DNA: TGTGCCAGCAGTTTATCGTTTGGGTCACGCTCTAGGGGACGTGGACTAGCGCAAGCCTACGAGCAGTACTTC.

The table lists this clonotype with many counts. The chain recombines TRBV4-1 with TRBJ2-1; 10 positions agree with TRBD2. The CDR3 runs to 20 residues. V shed 3 bases and J 8 bases; nucleotides not matched to a gene: 22. Looked up from germline, CDR1 is MGHRA and CDR2 is YSYEKL. The CDR3 region is CASSQDLGVAGGRIIDEQFF. The CDR3 DNA is TGCGCCAGCAGCCAGGATCTGGGGGTAGCGGGAGGCAGGATCATCGATGAGCAGTTCTTC.

At least ten counts were recorded for this clonotype. The V gene is TRBV6-6, the J gene TRBJ2-2, with 9 bases fitting TRBD2. The V gene's germline CDR1 is MNHNY and CDR2 SVGAGI (reference sequence). The J segment lost 1 base and the V segment lost 7 bases, leaving 16 bases of the junction unmatched. The CDR3 contains 19 residues. CDR3 in DNA: TGTGCCAGCACTGACCCTGTGGGAGCGGGAGGAAAGAACACCGGGGAGCTGTTTTTT. Its protein is CASTDPVGAGGKNTGELFF.

This clonotype was counted at least ten times. V gene TRBV7-3 combines with J gene TRBJ2-2, with 10 nucleotides matching TRBD2. The CDR3 consists of 16 residues. V gave up 5 bases and J gave up 4 bases; unmatched junction bases: 7. The germline V gene encodes CDR1 SGHTA and CDR2 FQGTGA. CDR3 residues: CASSPTSGVGTGELFF. As DNA, the CDR3 is TGTGCCAGCAGCCCAACTAGCGGGGTTGGCACCGGGGAGCTGTTTTTT.

This clonotype was observed at least ten times. This sequence joins TRBV27 and TRBJ2-7; the match to TRBD2 covers 12 bases. This CDR3 spans 17 amino acids. Trimming removed 10 bases from V and 5 bases from J; junction bases left unmatched: 18. Looked up from germline, CDR1 is MNHEY and CDR2 is SMNVEV (reference sequence). CDR3 in DNA: TGTGCCAAACTAGTCGGGACTAGCGGGTCCCTGAACCACGAGCAGTACTTC. It translates to CAKLVGTSGSLNHEQYF.

This clonotype was found many times. The V and J genes are TRBV12-5 and TRBJ1-6; D ambiguous. Germline lookup yields CDR1 LGHNT and CDR2 FRNRAP. CDR3 length: 15 residues. V lost 0 bases, J lost 10 bases, and 13 bases lay in between. The CDR3 is CASGLVLQSSSPLHF. The CDR3 nucleotides are TGTGCTAGTGGTTTGGTACTCCAATCGAGCTCACCCCTCCACTTT.

Ten or more counts support this clonotype. V usage is TRBV2 and J usage is TRBJ2-2; D is perhaps TRBD1 (5 bases). With 6 bases removed from V and 5 bases from J, the gap between germline ends came to 7 bases. Germline CDR1 is SNHLY and CDR2 is FYNNEI. There are 12 residues in the CDR3. This CDR3 is CASRGLTGELFF. CDR3 sequence (DNA): TGTGCCAGCAGGGGGCTTACCGGGGAGCTGTTTTTT.

The chain uses TRBV28 and TRBJ1-1; D uncertain. This CDR3 spans 16 amino acids. The V and J ends lost 1 base and 6 bases respectively, with 18 bases between them. CDR1 and CDR2 (germline): MDHEN, SYDVKM. CDR3 nucleotide sequence: TGTGCCAGCAGTTTATTCCCCAAGCCCCCGGAGGCTGAAGCTTTCTTT. It codes for CASSLFPKPPEAEAFF.

There are many counts of this clonotype. This rearrangement joins TRBV25-1 to TRBJ1-3; D is uncertain. The CDR3 runs 13 residues. V was clipped by 4 bases and J by 2 bases, with 6 bases between them. Germline V lookup: CDR1 MGHDK, CDR2 SYGVNS. DNA for the CDR3: TGTGCCAGCAGTGCTTATGCTGGAAACACCATATATTTT. Translating gives CASSAYAGNTIYF.

This clonotype was recorded at least ten times. The chain links TRBV12-3 or TRBV12-4 to TRBJ2-1; 11 bases are a match to TRBD2. The length of the CDR3 is 14 residues. The trim removed 6 bases at V and 4 bases at J, leaving 2 bases unmatched. CDR3 coding DNA: TGTGCCAGCAGAGGACTAGCGGGTTACAATGAGCAGTTCTTC. It translates to CASRGLAGYNEQFF.

This clonotype was detected many times. V and J are TRBV6-5 and TRBJ2-3, with 14 bases lining up with TRBD2. V was clipped by 0 bases and J by 6 bases; unmatched bases: 11. Looked up from germline, CDR1 is MNHEY and CDR2 is SVGAGI. The CDR3 is 19 residues long. CDR3 loop: CASSYSAPGLAGVSDTQYF. CDR3 in DNA: TGTGCCAGCAGTTACTCGGCCCCGGGACTAGCGGGAGTTTCCGATACGCAGTATTTT.

This clonotype qualifies as medium-sized. The chain employs TRBV20-1 and TRBJ1-6, with D maybe TRBD1 (5 bases). With 1 base removed from V and 7 bases from J, the gap between germline ends came to 11 bases. CDR3 length: 14 amino acids. Germline CDR1 is DFQATT and CDR2 is SNEGSKA (reference sequence). CDR3 DNA: TGCAGTGCTAGAGGAGGGTCAGGGAATTCACCCCTCCACTTT. Protein product: CSARGGSGNSPLHF.

This clonotype showed up many times. The rearrangement uses TRBV29-1 and TRBJ1-3; D call uncertain. Germline-derived CDR1 and CDR2 are SQVTM and ANQGSEA. The CDR3 is 12 amino acids. The V end lost 4 bases, the J end lost 4 bases, and 8 bases lay between the germline ends. The CDR3 DNA is TGCAGCGTTGTGTTAGGGGGAAACACCATATATTTT. It translates to CSVVLGGNTIYF.

This clonotype is medium-sized (0.01 to 0.1%) in the sample. This chain joins TRBV5-4 and TRBJ2-7; a possible D gene is TRBD1 (7 bases). Germline V gene data show CDR1 as SGHNT and CDR2 as YYREEE (reference sequence). Trimming cost V 4 bases and J 3 bases, with 23 bases left between them. There are 17 residues in the CDR3. The CDR3 DNA follows: TGTGCCAGCAGCGAGAGACTAGGACAGGCGATCGTCTACGAGCAGTACTTC. It codes for CASSERLGQAIVYEQYF.

DNA for the CDR3: TGTGCCAGCAGCGCAGGACAGGTCAATCAGCCCCAGCATTTT. Translation: CASSAGQVNQPQHF. J is TRBJ1-5 and V is TRBV7-9, with 7 nucleotides matching TRBD1. This CDR3 is 14 amino acids long. The V gene end was trimmed by 5 bases and the J gene end by 3 bases; junction bases not matched to a gene: 4. The germline gives CDR1 SEHNR, CDR2 FQNEAQ (reference sequence).

This clonotype ranks as medium-sized. This chain joins TRBV12-3 or TRBV12-4 and TRBJ2-1, with D uncertain. Trimming left V 2 bases short and J 7 bases short, with 9 bases between. The CDR3 sequence is 13 residues long. In DNA form, the CDR3 reads TGTGCCAGCAGTTTACGTGTCCCTAATGAGCAGTTCTTC. It encodes CASSLRVPNEQFF.

This sequence joins TRBV7-3 and TRBJ2-5, with 9 bases that match TRBD2. CDR1 is SGHTA, CDR2 FQGTGA, per germline. CDR3 length: 15 residues. The J segment lost 5 bases and the V segment lost 5 bases, leaving 9 bases of the junction unmatched. The CDR3 is CASSGEGLATETQYF. DNA for the CDR3: TGTGCCAGCAGCGGAGAGGGACTAGCAACGGAGACCCAGTACTTC.

This clonotype is medium-sized (0.01 to 0.1%) in the sample. V and J are TRBV20-1 and TRBJ1-2; the D is unclear. The ends were cut back, 0 bases at V and 2 bases at J, with 13 bases in the middle. This CDR3 is 15 amino acids long. Per germline, CDR1 DFQATT and CDR2 SNEGSKA (reference sequence). The CDR3 bases are TGCAGTGCTAGAGATGAGGTGCAAGCCAACTATGGCTACACCTTC. Its protein product is CSARDEVQANYGYTF.

The chain combines TRBV7-2 with TRBJ1-5, with TRBD1 matching 8 bases. With V trimmed by 1 base and J by 7 bases, 12 bases remained unmatched. CDR1 is SGHTA, CDR2 FQGNSA, per germline. The CDR3 spans 17 residues. This chain's CDR3 is CASSLVARGRGYQPQHF. CDR3 in DNA: TGTGCCAGCAGCTTAGTCGCCAGGGGGCGCGGGTACCAGCCCCAGCATTTT.

A single count supports this clonotype. The rearrangement uses TRBV29-1 and TRBJ2-3; possibly TRBD2 for D (5 bases). From germline, CDR1 is SQVTM and CDR2 ANQGSEA. CDR3 length: 12 residues. Trimming took 5 bases from V and 4 from J, leaving 10 bases between them. This CDR3 is CSVQAGADTQYF. In nucleotides, the CDR3 is TGCAGCGTTCAGGCGGGCGCAGATACGCAGTATTTT.

This clonotype was recorded many times. V gene TRBV12-3 or TRBV12-4 combines with J gene TRBJ1-2; D remains ambiguous. Deletions cut 1 base from V and 7 bases from J, with 7 bases between. There are 12 residues in the CDR3. The CDR3 sequence is CASSLGGPGYTF. The CDR3 DNA reads TGTGCCAGCAGTTTAGGAGGGCCTGGCTACACCTTC.

V gene TRBV6-6 combines with J gene TRBJ2-3; TRBD1 matches at 9 bases. From germline, CDR1 is MNHNY and CDR2 SVGAGI (reference sequence). V was pared by 2 bases and J by 1 base, with 4 bases of the junction left unmatched. The CDR3 has 16 residues. The CDR3 DNA follows: TGTGCCAGCAGTTACGAACAGGGGGCGGGCACAGATACGCAGTATTTT. It codes for CASSYEQGAGTDTQYF.

Ten or more counts support this clonotype. The chain uses TRBV10-3 and TRBJ1-3, with TRBD1 matching over 9 bases. The germline V gene has CDR1 ENHRY and CDR2 SYGVKD. With V trimmed by 10 bases and J by 4 bases, 11 bases remained unmatched. The length of the CDR3 is 15 residues. Here the CDR3 reads CATLNRGPAGNTIYF. CDR3 nucleotide sequence: TGTGCCACGTTAAACAGGGGGCCGGCGGGAAACACCATATATTTT.

The chain carries TRBV29-1 and TRBJ2-5; D possibly corresponds to TRBD1 (7 bases). Germline-derived CDR1 and CDR2 are SQVTM and ANQGSEA. V shed 6 bases and J shed 4 bases, with 18 bases lying between them. This CDR3 has 14 residues. The CDR3 here is CSVGGTQGGETQYF. CDR3 nucleotide sequence: TGCAGCGTCGGCGGGACCCAGGGGGGAGAGACCCAGTACTTC.

This clonotype is a singleton in its sample. V and J are TRBV7-8 and TRBJ1-5, with D uncertain. This CDR3 spans 14 amino acids. V lost 2 bases and J lost 2, with 7 bases in between. CDR1 and CDR2 from the germline V gene are SGHVS and FQNEAQ. This CDR3 is CASSLRYGNQPQHF. The DNA of the CDR3 is TGTGCCAGCAGCTTACGGTATGGCAATCAGCCCCAGCATTTT.

The V gene is TRBV12-3 or TRBV12-4, the J gene TRBJ2-1; 9 nucleotides agree with TRBD2. The trim removed 5 bases at V and 8 bases at J, leaving 19 bases unmatched. The CDR3 consists of 18 residues. The CDR3 DNA is TGTGCCAGCAGTACCAGCAATCTCCCCGGGACTAGCTGGCATGAGCAGTTCTTC. Its translation is CASSTSNLPGTSWHEQFF.